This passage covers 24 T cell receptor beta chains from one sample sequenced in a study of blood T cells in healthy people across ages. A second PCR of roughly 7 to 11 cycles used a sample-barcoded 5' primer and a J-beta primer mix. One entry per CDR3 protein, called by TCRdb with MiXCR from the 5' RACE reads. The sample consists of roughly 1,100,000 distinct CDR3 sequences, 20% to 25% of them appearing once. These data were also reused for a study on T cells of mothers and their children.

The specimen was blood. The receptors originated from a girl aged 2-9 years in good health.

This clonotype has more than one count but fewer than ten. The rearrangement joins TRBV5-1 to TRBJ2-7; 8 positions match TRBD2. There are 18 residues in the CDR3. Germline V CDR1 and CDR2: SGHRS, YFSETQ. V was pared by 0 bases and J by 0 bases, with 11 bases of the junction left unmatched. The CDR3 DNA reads TGCGCCAGCAGCTTGGAGCCAGCGGGGGAGATTAGCTCCTACGAGCAGTACTTC. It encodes CASSLEPAGEISSYEQYF.

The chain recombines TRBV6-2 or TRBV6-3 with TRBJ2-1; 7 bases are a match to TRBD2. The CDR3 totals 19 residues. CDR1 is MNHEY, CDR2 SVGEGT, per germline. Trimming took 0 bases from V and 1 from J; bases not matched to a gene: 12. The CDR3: CASSYSNRLAASSYNEQFF. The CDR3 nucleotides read TGTGCCAGCAGTTACTCGAACCGGCTAGCGGCTTCGTCCTACAATGAGCAGTTCTTC.

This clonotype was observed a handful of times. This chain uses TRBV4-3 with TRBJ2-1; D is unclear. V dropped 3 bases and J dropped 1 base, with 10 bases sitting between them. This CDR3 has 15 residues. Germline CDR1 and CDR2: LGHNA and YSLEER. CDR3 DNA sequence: TGCGCCAGCAGCCACGGCACCCTATCCTACAATGAGCAGTTCTTC. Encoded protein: CASSHGTLSYNEQFF.

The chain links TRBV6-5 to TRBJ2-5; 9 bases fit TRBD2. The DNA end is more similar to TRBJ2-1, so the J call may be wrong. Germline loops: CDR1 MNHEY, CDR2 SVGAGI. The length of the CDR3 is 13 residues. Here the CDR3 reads CATKTAGGNEQFF. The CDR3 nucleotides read TGTGCCACTAAGACAGCGGGGGGCAATGAGCAGTTCTTC.

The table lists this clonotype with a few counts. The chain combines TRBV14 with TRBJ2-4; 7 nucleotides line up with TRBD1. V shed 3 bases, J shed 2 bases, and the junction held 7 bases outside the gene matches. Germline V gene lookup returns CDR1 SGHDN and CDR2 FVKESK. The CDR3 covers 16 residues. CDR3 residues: CASSQRLQGPKNIQYF. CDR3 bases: TGTGCCAGCAGCCAGCGCTTACAGGGGCCCAAAAACATTCAGTACTTC.

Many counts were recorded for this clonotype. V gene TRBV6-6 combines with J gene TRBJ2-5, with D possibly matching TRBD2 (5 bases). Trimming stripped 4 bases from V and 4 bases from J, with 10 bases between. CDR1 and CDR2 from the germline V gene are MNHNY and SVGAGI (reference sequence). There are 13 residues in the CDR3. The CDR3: CASSSGVPETQYF. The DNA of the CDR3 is TGTGCCAGCAGTTCCGGGGTCCCAGAGACCCAGTACTTC.

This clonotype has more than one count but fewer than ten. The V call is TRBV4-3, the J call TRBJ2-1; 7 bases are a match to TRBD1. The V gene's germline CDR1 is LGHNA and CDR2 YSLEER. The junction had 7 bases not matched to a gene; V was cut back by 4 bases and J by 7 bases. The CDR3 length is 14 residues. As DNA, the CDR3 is TGCGCCAGCAGCCCAGACGACAGGGTGAATGAGCAGTTCTTC. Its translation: CASSPDDRVNEQFF.

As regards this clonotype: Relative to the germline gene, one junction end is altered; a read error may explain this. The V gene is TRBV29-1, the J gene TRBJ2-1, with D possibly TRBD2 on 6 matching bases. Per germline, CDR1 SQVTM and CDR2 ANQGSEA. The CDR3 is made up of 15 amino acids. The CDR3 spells CSVGGSRYSYNEQFF. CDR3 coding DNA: TGCAGTGTTGGAGGGTCGAGGTACTCCTACAATGAGCAGTTCTTC.

The CDR3 protein is CASSFSGTGGDEQYF. The DNA of the CDR3 is TGTGCCAGCAGCTTTTCCGGGACAGGGGGAGACGAGCAGTACTTC. V and J are TRBV11-2 and TRBJ2-7; 11 bases are a match to TRBD1. The CDR3 spans 15 residues. The germline V gene has CDR1 SGHAT and CDR2 FQNNGV. Trimming at V came to 3 bases and at J to 5 bases, leaving 6 bases not matched to a gene.

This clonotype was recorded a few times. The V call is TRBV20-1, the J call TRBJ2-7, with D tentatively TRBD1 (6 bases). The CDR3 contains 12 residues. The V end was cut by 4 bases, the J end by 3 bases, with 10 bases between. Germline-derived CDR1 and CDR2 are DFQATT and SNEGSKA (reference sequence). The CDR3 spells CSAIDRNYEQYF. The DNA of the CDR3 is TGCAGTGCTATCGACAGGAACTACGAGCAGTACTTC.

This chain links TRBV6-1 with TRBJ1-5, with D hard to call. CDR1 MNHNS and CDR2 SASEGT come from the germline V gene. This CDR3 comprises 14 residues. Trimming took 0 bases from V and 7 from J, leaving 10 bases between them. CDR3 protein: CASSEARVGQPQHF. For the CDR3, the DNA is TGTGCCAGCAGTGAAGCGCGAGTGGGACAGCCCCAGCATTTT.

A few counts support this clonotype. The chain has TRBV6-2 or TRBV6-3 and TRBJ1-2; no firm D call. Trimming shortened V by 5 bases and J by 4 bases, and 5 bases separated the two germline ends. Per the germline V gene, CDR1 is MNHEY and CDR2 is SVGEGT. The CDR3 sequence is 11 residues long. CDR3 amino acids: CASSQSYGYTF. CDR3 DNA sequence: TGTGCCAGCAGTCAAAGCTATGGCTACACCTTC.

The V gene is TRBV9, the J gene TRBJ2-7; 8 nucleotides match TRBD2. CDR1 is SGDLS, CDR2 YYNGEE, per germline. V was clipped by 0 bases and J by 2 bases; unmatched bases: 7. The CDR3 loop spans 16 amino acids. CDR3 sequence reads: CASSVEITSGTYEQYF. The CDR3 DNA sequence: TGTGCCAGCAGCGTAGAAATTACTAGCGGAACCTACGAGCAGTACTTC.

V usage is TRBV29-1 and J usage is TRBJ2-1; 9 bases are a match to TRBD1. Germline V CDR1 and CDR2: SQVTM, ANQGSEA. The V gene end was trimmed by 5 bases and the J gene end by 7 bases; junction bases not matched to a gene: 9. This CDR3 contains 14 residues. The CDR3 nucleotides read TGCAGCGTTTTACAGGGGGCAGGGGGGAATGAGCAGTTCTTC. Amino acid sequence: CSVLQGAGGNEQFF.

CDR3 nucleotides: TGTGCCAGCACCCTAGCGACAAAATACAATGAGCAGTTCTTC. It specifies CASTLATKYNEQFF. V gene TRBV14 combines with J gene TRBJ2-7, with D tentatively TRBD2 (6 bases). The J call may be mistaken, given a closer DNA end match to TRBJ2-1. CDR1 and CDR2 from the germline V gene are SGHDN and FVKESK. This CDR3 region has 14 residues.

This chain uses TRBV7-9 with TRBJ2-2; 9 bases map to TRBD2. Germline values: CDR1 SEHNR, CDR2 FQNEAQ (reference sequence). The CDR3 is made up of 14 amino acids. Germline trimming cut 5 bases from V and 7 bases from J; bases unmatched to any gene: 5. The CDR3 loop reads CASSGKTSGGELFF. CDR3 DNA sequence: TGTGCCAGCAGCGGAAAGACTAGCGGCGGGGAGCTGTTTTTT.

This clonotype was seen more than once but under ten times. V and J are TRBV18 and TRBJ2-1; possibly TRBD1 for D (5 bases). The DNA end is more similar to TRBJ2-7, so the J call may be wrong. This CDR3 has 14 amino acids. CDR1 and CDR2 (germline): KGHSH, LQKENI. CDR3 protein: CASSPTDSPYEQYF. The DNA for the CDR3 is TGTGCCAGCTCACCTACCGACAGTCCCTACGAGCAGTACTTC.

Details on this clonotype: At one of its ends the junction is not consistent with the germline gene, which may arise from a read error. CDR3 amino acids: CASSFDNNEQFF. Here the CDR3 DNA reads TGTGCCAGCAGTTTTGATAACAACGAGCAGTTCTTC. The J gene is TRBJ2-1, the V gene TRBV28; D gene uncertain. CDR1 is MDHEN, CDR2 SYDVKM, per germline. This CDR3 spans 12 amino acids.

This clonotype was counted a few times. As DNA, the CDR3 is TGTGCCAGCAGCGGAGGGGCAGGGACGGCCAAAAACATTCAGTACTTC. Amino acids: CASSGGAGTAKNIQYF. The chain has TRBV5-4 and TRBJ2-4; perhaps TRBD2 as D (6 bases). CDR3 length equals 16 residues. Germline CDR1 and CDR2: SGHNT and YYREEE (reference sequence). Trimming cost V 4 bases and J 1 base, with 15 bases left between them. Based on the CDR3 plus reference TRBV5-4 and TRBJ2-4, the full variable domain is ETGVTQSPTHLIKTRGQQVTLRCSSQSGHNTVSWYQQALGQGPQFIFQYYREEENGRGNFPPRFSGLQFPNYSSELNVNALELDDSALYLCASSGGAGTAKNIQYFGAGTRLSVL.

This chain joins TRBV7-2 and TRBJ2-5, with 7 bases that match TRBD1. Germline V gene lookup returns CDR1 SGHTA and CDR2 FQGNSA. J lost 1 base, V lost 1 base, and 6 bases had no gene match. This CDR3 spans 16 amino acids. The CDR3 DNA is TGTGCCAGCAGCTTAGGGTCTACAGGGGTCCAAGAGACCCAGTACTTC. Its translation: CASSLGSTGVQETQYF.

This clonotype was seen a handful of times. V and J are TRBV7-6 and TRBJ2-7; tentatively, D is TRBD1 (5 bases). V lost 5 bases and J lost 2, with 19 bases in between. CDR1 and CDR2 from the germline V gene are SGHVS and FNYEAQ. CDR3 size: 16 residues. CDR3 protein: CASSAVGWTNPYEQYF. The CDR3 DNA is TGTGCCAGCAGCGCGGTGGGTTGGACAAATCCCTACGAGCAGTACTTC.

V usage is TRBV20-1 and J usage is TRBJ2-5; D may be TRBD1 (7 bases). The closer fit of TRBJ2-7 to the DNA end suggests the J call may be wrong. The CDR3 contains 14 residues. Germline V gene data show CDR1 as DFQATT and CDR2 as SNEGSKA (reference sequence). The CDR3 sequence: CSARDRQGGLEQYF. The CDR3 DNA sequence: TGCAGTGCTAGAGATCGTCAGGGGGGCCTCGAGCAGTACTTC.

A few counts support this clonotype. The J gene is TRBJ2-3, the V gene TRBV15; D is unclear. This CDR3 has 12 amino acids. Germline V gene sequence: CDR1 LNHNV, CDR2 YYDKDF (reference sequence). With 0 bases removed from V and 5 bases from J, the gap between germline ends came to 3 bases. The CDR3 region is CATSRERDTQYF. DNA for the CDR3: TGTGCCACCAGCAGAGAAAGAGATACGCAGTATTTT. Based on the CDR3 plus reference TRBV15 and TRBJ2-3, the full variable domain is DAMVIQNPRYQVTQFGKPVTLSCSQTLNHNVMYWYQQKSSQAPKLLFHYYDKDFNNEADTPDNFQSRRPNTSFCFLDIRSPGLGDTAMYLCATSRERDTQYFGPGTRLTVL.

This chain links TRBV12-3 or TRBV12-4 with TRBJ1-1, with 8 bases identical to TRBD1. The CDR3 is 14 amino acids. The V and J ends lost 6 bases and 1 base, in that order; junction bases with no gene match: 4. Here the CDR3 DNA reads TGTGCCAGCAGACAGGGGGGGCCGAACACTGAAGCTTTCTTT. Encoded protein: CASRQGGPNTEAFF.